Following are 12 T cell receptor beta chains from one sample sequenced in a study of cytomegalovirus exposure and HLA in healthy donors. The PCR was carried out with 60 Vbeta primers and 13 Jbeta primers. The protocol was immunoSEQ multiplex PCR, while the TCRdb copy is restricted to in-frame clones and leaves out a portion. The sample includes 130,000 to 150,000 clones, roughly 75% of them seen just once. Sequenced: PBMCs. The receptors originated from a man aged 35-49 years in good health and CMV-seropositive.

This chain joins TRBV28 and TRBJ1-1; D uncertain. V lost 4 bases to trimming and J lost 0 bases, with 9 bases between them. Germline V gene lookup returns CDR1 MDHEN and CDR2 SYDVKM. This CDR3 region has 14 residues. CDR3 bases: TGTGCCAGCAGTTCTGACGGGTTGAACACTGAAGCTTTCTTT. This sequence encodes CASSSDGLNTEAFF.

This sequence joins TRBV30 and TRBJ1-5; D might be TRBD1 (5 bases). Per germline, CDR1 GTSNPN and CDR2 SVGIG (reference sequence). Trimming left V 2 bases short and J 2 bases short, with 16 bases between. This CDR3 has 16 residues. The CDR3 loop reads CAWSPGGGRGNQPQHF. Written as DNA, the CDR3 is TGTGCCTGGAGTCCCGGGGGGGGAAGGGGCAATCAGCCCCAGCATTTT.

Turning to this clone: Other DNA sequences in this specimen translate into the identical CDR3. The chain employs TRBV7-2 and TRBJ2-7; 7 bases match TRBD1. The CDR3 is 14 amino acids. With 1 base clipped from V and 2 bases from J, the junction kept 2 bases outside the gene matches. Per the germline V gene, CDR1 is SGHTA and CDR2 is FQGNSA. The DNA for the CDR3 is TGTGCCAGCAGCTTAGGGGGGACAGCCTACGAGCAGTACTTC. Protein sequence: CASSLGGTAYEQYF.

The chain couples TRBV30 to TRBJ1-2; TRBD1 is a possible D gene (5 bases). This CDR3 comprises 14 residues. CDR1 is GTSNPN, CDR2 SVGIG, per germline (reference sequence). V was pared by 4 bases and J by 4 bases, with 16 bases between. The CDR3 DNA sequence: TGTGCCTGGAAGGGAGGCTTTGGGGGCTATGGCTACACCTTC. Amino acid sequence: CAWKGGFGGYGYTF.

The chain carries TRBV9 and TRBJ1-2; D is ambiguous. V lost 3 bases, J lost 6 bases, and 24 bases lay in between. Germline V gene data show CDR1 as SGDLS and CDR2 as YYNGEE. The CDR3 consists of 17 residues. This CDR3 reads CASSDQVQVDPTDGYTF. CDR3 coding DNA: TGTGCCAGCAGCGATCAGGTTCAAGTGGATCCTACAGATGGCTACACCTTC.

The CDR3 DNA sequence: TGTGCCAGCCGCCTGTGGGGGGGGAACACCGGGGAGCTGTTTTTT. Its protein product is CASRLWGGNTGELFF. The chain combines TRBV27 with TRBJ2-2; 7 bases line up with TRBD2. Germline V gene lookup returns CDR1 MNHEY and CDR2 SMNVEV (reference sequence). The CDR3 length is 15 residues. Trimming cost V 8 bases and J 1 base; bases outside gene matches: 7.

The CDR3 protein is CASSPSGAQPQHF. Written as DNA, the CDR3 is TGTGCCAGCTCACCTTCTGGGGCTCAGCCCCAGCATTTT. The V gene is TRBV18, the J gene TRBJ1-5, with D possibly matching TRBD1 (5 bases). CDR3 length equals 13 residues. Germline V lookup: CDR1 KGHSH, CDR2 LQKENI. The V gene lost 3 bases and the J gene lost 6 bases, with 9 bases spanning the gap.

This chain joins TRBV11-3 and TRBJ1-2; 10 nucleotides align to TRBD1. V shed 5 bases, J shed 3 bases, and the junction held 3 bases outside the gene matches. The CDR3 consists of 14 residues. From germline, CDR1 is SGHNT and CDR2 YENEEA. CDR3 loop: CASSRQGADYGYTF. The CDR3 DNA follows: TGTGCCAGCAGCAGACAGGGGGCAGACTATGGCTACACCTTC.

V gene TRBV27 combines with J gene TRBJ1-1; TRBD1 matches at 7 bases. V was clipped by 4 bases and J by 4 bases; unmatched bases: 3. Looked up from germline, CDR1 is MNHEY and CDR2 is SMNVEV (reference sequence). The CDR3 length is 13 residues. CDR3 DNA: TGTGCCAGCAGTTGGTACAGGGGCACTGAAGCTTTCTTT. This gives the protein CASSWYRGTEAFF.

This clone was recorded only once. This chain connects TRBV15 to TRBJ1-1, with D tentatively TRBD1 (5 bases). This CDR3 spans 16 amino acids. With 0 bases removed from V and 4 bases from J, the gap between germline ends came to 15 bases. Germline CDR1 LNHNV, CDR2 YYDKDF (reference sequence). CDR3 residues: CATSRDLGALGTEAFF. CDR3 DNA sequence: TGTGCCACCAGCAGAGACTTAGGGGCGCTTGGCACTGAAGCTTTCTTT. The entire variable domain, with the rest obtained from reference TRBV15 and TRBJ1-1, is as follows: DAMVIQNPRYQVTQFGKPVTLSCSQTLNHNVMYWYQQKSSQAPKLLFHYYDKDFNNEADTPDNFQSRRPNTSFCFLDIRSPGLGDTAMYLCATSRDLGALGTEAFFGQGTRLTVV.

The V call is TRBV5-1, the J call TRBJ1-1; 8 bases match TRBD1. Germline CDR1 SGHRS, CDR2 YFSETQ. The CDR3 is 13 amino acids. V dropped 5 bases and J dropped 5; count of bases not matched to a gene: 5. CDR3 region: CASSQTGETEAFF. CDR3 nucleotide sequence: TGCGCCAGCAGTCAGACAGGGGAAACTGAAGCTTTCTTT.

The chain recombines TRBV19 with TRBJ1-1, with D possibly TRBD1 on 5 matching bases. Trimming cost V 6 bases and J 4 bases, with 24 bases left between them. The germline V gene encodes CDR1 LNHDA and CDR2 SQIVND (reference sequence). The CDR3 spans 17 residues. The CDR3, as DNA: TGTGCCAGTAGCACCCGAAGGACGGGGGATCGAGGCACTGAAGCTTTCTTT. Its protein is CASSTRRTGDRGTEAFF.